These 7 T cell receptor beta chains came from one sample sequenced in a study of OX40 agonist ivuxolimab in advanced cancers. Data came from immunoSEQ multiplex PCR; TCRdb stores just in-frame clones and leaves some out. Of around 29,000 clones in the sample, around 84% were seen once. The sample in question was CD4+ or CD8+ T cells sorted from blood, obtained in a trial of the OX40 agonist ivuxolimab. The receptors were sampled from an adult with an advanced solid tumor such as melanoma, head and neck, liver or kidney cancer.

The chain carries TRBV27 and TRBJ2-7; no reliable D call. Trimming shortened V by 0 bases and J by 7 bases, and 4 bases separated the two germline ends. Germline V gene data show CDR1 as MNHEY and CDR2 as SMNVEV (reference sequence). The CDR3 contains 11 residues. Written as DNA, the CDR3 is TGTGCCAGCAGTTTATCGGGGGAGCAGTACTTC. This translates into CASSLSGEQYF.

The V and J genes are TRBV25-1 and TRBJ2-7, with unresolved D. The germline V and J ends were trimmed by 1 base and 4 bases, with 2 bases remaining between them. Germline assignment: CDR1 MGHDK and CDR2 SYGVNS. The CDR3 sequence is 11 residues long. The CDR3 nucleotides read TGTGCCAGCAGTGAATGGTACGAGCAGTACTTC. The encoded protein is CASSEWYEQYF.

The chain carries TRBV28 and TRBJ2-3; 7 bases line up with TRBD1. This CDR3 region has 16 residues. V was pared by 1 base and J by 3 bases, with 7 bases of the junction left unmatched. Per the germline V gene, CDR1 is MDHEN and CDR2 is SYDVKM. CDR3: CASSLLTGEVTDTQYF. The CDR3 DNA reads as TGTGCCAGCAGTTTATTAACAGGGGAAGTGACAGATACGCAGTATTTT.

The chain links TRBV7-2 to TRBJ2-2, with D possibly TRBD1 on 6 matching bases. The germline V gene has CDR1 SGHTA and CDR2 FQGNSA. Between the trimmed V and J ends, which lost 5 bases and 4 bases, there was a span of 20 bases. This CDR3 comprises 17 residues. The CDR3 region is CASSTRWTEPGTGELFF. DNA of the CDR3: TGTGCCAGCAGCACACGCTGGACAGAGCCGGGCACCGGGGAGCTGTTTTTT.

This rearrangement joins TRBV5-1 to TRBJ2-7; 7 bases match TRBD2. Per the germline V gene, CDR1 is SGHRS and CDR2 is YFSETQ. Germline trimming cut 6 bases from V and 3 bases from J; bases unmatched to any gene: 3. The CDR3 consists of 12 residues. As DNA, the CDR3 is TGCGCCAGCAAGGGAGGGGACTACGAGCAGTACTTC. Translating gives CASKGGDYEQYF.

CDR3 sequence reads: CASSFGTNTEAFF. Written as DNA, the CDR3 is TGTGCCAGTAGTTTCGGGACTAACACTGAAGCTTTCTTT. The gene calls are TRBV19 and TRBJ1-1; D is possibly TRBD1 (5 bases). CDR1 is LNHDA, CDR2 SQIVND, per germline (reference sequence). The CDR3 is 13 residues long. The V end lost 5 bases, the J end lost 2 bases, and 9 bases lay between the germline ends.

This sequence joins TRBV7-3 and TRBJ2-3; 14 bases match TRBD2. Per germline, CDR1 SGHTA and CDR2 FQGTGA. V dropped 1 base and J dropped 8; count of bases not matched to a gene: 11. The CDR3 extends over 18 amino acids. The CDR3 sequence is CASSLSPGTSGGGGTQYF. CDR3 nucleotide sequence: TGTGCCAGCAGCTTAAGCCCCGGGACTAGCGGGGGTGGGGGTACGCAGTATTTT.